The T cell receptor (beta chain) under discussion was sequenced for a study of blood T cells in healthy people across ages. Next came a second PCR, run for about 7 to 12 cycles, which used a sample-barcoded 5' primer along with a J-beta primer mix. All cDNA molecules were each tagged by a template-switch adaptor with 12 random nucleotides. One entry per CDR3 protein results from TCRdb running MiXCR on the 5' RACE reads. The top ten hold over 2.5% of the sample, which has some 850,000 distinct CDR3 sequences, roughly 25% seen once. Germline-derived CDR1 and CDR2 are SGHAT and FQDESV (reference sequence). There are 17 residues in the CDR3. Whenever a sample was processed, at least 7 million PBMCs were isolated. These data were also reused for a study on T cells of mothers and their children. This second study notes: Overlap ran slightly, non-significantly higher for related than unrelated mother-child pairs.

This chain uses TRBV11-1 with TRBJ2-5; 10 bases fit TRBD1. The J call may be in error: the DNA end matches TRBJ2-1 better. The TCR comes from a boy younger than 18 in good health. The sequencing input was blood. CDR3 protein: CASSLLTGGRLHNEQFF. CDR3 bases: TGTGCCAGCAGCTTATTGACAGGGGGCCGACTTCACAATGAGCAGTTCTTC.